Each of the 8 T cell receptor beta chains below was sequenced from the same sample in a study of OX40 agonist ivuxolimab in advanced cancers. Generated by immunoSEQ multiplex PCR, the TCRdb table keeps only in-frame clones and is missing some. Of 55,000 to 65,000 clones listed, approximately 93% are singletons. The source material was CD4+ or CD8+ T cells sorted from blood, sampled in a trial of the OX40 agonist ivuxolimab. These receptor sequences come from an adult with an advanced solid tumor such as melanoma, head and neck, liver or kidney cancer.

This clone was detected once. The chain employs TRBV2 and TRBJ1-1, with 9 bases that match TRBD1. CDR3 size: 15 residues. CDR1 and CDR2 (germline): SNHLY, FYNNEI. V lost 9 bases and J lost 4; bases outside the gene matches: 12. CDR3 DNA: TGTGCCAGTTCCCCGGGACAGGGAGAAGGCACTGAAGCTTTCTTT. This sequence encodes CASSPGQGEGTEAFF.

This chain links TRBV6-6 with TRBJ1-6; no reliable D call. The CDR3 is made up of 12 amino acids. Germline loops: CDR1 MNHNY, CDR2 SVGAGI (reference sequence). Trimming left V 0 bases short and J 9 bases short, with 3 bases between. The CDR3 protein is CASSYSSSPLHF. In DNA form, the CDR3 reads TGTGCCAGCAGTTACTCGAGTTCACCCCTCCACTTT.

The chain couples TRBV6-5 to TRBJ2-7, with D possibly matching TRBD2 (6 bases). V lost 9 bases, J lost 0 bases, and 12 bases lay in between. The CDR3 totals 13 residues. CDR1 MNHEY and CDR2 SVGAGI come from the germline V gene. The CDR3 sequence: CASHRDFSYEQYF. Written as DNA, the CDR3 is TGTGCCAGTCACCGGGACTTCTCCTACGAGCAGTACTTC.

This chain joins TRBV11-2 and TRBJ2-3; TRBD1 matches 8 bases. V was pared by 4 bases and J by 8 bases, with 23 bases of the junction left unmatched. There are 19 residues in the CDR3. Germline-derived CDR1 and CDR2 are SGHAT and FQNNGV. The CDR3 nucleotides read TGTGCCAGCAGCTCACAGGGACAGGCTCTTCCTTTTCCCTTACGTACGCAGTATTTT. Amino acids: CASSSQGQALPFPLRTQYF.

Only one count was recorded for this clone. This chain links TRBV7-6 with TRBJ1-1; D gene uncertain. Trimming cost V 1 base and J 1 base, with 7 bases left between them. Germline CDR1 and CDR2: SGHVS and FNYEAQ. CDR3 length: 14 residues. CDR3 sequence reads: CASSLGAGNTEAFF. The DNA of the CDR3 is TGTGCCAGCAGCTTAGGGGCAGGGAACACTGAAGCTTTCTTT.

This clone was found a few times. The chain employs TRBV7-9 and TRBJ1-1, with D unresolved. V lost 1 base and J 0 bases, leaving 9 bases between the germline ends. The CDR3 spans 15 residues. The germline CDR1 and CDR2 sequences are SEHNR and FQNEAQ (reference sequence). The CDR3 DNA follows: TGTGCCAGCAGCTTAGGTATTTCCTTGAACACTGAAGCTTTCTTT. It translates to CASSLGISLNTEAFF.

This clone was detected only once. V usage is TRBV5-4 and J usage is TRBJ2-5; no clear D. Trimming left V 1 base short and J 4 bases short, with 11 bases between. Germline V gene lookup returns CDR1 SGHNT and CDR2 YYREEE (reference sequence). The length of the CDR3 is 14 residues. The DNA of the CDR3 is TGTGCCAGCAGCTTGTATGGCAACGGAGAGACCCAGTACTTC. Its translation is CASSLYGNGETQYF. The full variable domain, with the rest looked up from reference TRBV5-4 and TRBJ2-5, is ETGVTQSPTHLIKTRGQQVTLRCSSQSGHNTVSWYQQALGQGPQFIFQYYREEENGRGNFPPRFSGLQFPNYSSELNVNALELDDSALYLCASSLYGNGETQYFGPGTRLLVL.

V is TRBV2 and J is TRBJ2-5; TRBD2 might be the D (6 bases). This CDR3 is 13 amino acids long. The V end lost 9 bases, the J end lost 0 bases, and 11 bases lay between the germline ends. Germline values: CDR1 SNHLY, CDR2 FYNNEI. DNA for the CDR3: TGTGCCAGTGGGGAGGTAGACCAAGAGACCCAGTACTTC. Protein sequence: CASGEVDQETQYF.